Following are 30 T cell receptor beta chains from one sample sequenced in a study of identical twins. TCRdb analysed the 5' RACE reads with MiXCR anew, one entry per CDR3 protein. The sample contains roughly 260,000 distinct CDR3 sequences, about 14% of which appear only once. The sequenced material came from memory (CD45RO+) T cells sorted from blood. All receptors come from a woman under 30 in good health.

The genes are TRBV5-4 and TRBJ1-2; no definite D call. Looked up from germline, CDR1 is SGHNT and CDR2 is YYREEE (reference sequence). The CDR3 spans 13 residues. The V end was cut by 2 bases, the J end by 4 bases, with 9 bases between. The CDR3 nucleotides read TGTGCCAGCAGCTTTGACACTCCCTATGGCTACACCTTC. Protein product: CASSFDTPYGYTF.

This clonotype was detected only once. The chain is built from TRBV10-3 and TRBJ2-5; D possibly uses TRBD1 or TRBD2 (5 bases each). There are 15 residues in the CDR3. V was trimmed by 4 bases and J by 5 bases, leaving 17 bases between them. CDR1 is ENHRY and CDR2 is SYGVKD in the germline V gene. This CDR3 reads CAISAGRGARETQYF. In nucleotides, the CDR3 is TGTGCCATCAGTGCCGGACGGGGCGCGAGGGAGACCCAGTACTTC.

The chain uses TRBV20-1 and TRBJ2-4, with D perhaps given as TRBD1 or TRBD2 (6 bases each). The germline gives CDR1 DFQATT, CDR2 SNEGSKA (reference sequence). V lost 3 bases and J lost 9, with 21 bases in between. The CDR3 loop spans 15 amino acids. DNA for the CDR3: TGCAGTGCTAGTAACCCTGGGGGGCGTGGGAGCATTCAGTACTTC. This codes for CSASNPGGRGSIQYF.

This clonotype was seen only a few times. The chain joins TRBV6-5 to TRBJ1-2; a weak D match, TRBD1 (5 bases). Germline V lookup: CDR1 MNHEY, CDR2 SVGAGI. The CDR3 contains 15 residues. With 4 bases removed from V and 5 bases from J, the gap between germline ends came to 17 bases. CDR3 sequence (DNA): TGTGCCAGCAGTTCCCCAACATTGGGACGGTATGGCTACACCTTC. Translating it yields CASSSPTLGRYGYTF.

The CDR3 sequence: CAPYIEYF. For the CDR3, the DNA is TGTGCCCCCTACATTGAGTACTTC. V usage is TRBV12-3 or TRBV12-4 and J usage is TRBJ2-7; D gene unclear. The CDR3 loop spans 8 amino acids. V lost 11 bases to trimming and J lost 11 bases, with 10 bases between them.

The sample holds a few counts of this clonotype. This chain joins TRBV5-1 and TRBJ2-7, with 9 bases that match TRBD1. CDR1 is SGHRS, CDR2 YFSETQ, per germline. CDR3 length: 15 amino acids. Trimming at V came to 4 bases and at J to 6 bases, leaving 11 bases not matched to a gene. For the CDR3, the DNA is TGCGCCAGCAGCCCCTTCCGGGACAGGGTGGGCGAGCAGTACTTC. Its protein product is CASSPFRDRVGEQYF.

In this sample, this clonotype turned up many times. The chain couples TRBV4-3 to TRBJ2-7; D perhaps matches TRBD1 (5 bases). The CDR3 totals 15 residues. Trimming cost V 0 bases and J 1 base, with 10 bases left between them. Germline values: CDR1 LGHNA, CDR2 YSLEER. The CDR3 sequence: CASSQEDSTSYEQYF. Written as DNA, the CDR3 is TGCGCCAGCAGCCAAGAAGACAGCACTTCCTACGAGCAGTACTTC.

The table lists this clonotype with a few counts. As DNA, the CDR3 is TGTGCCAGCATGATCCAGGGAGATTCACCCCTCCACTTT. Protein sequence: CASMIQGDSPLHF. The gene calls are TRBV6-6 and TRBJ1-6; D is possibly TRBD1 (5 bases). Germline values: CDR1 MNHNY, CDR2 SVGAGI (reference sequence). This CDR3 region has 13 residues. Trimming left V 7 bases short and J 8 bases short, with 12 bases between.

In its sample, this clonotype was seen a few times. V and J are TRBV6-2 or TRBV6-3 and TRBJ2-2; D remains ambiguous. Germline assignment: CDR1 MNHEY and CDR2 SVGEGT. V gave up 8 bases and J gave up 6 bases, with 13 bases separating them. The CDR3 has 13 residues. The CDR3 spells CASASLVAGELFF. CDR3 in DNA: TGTGCCAGCGCTTCGCTAGTCGCCGGGGAGCTGTTTTTT.

Concerning this clonotype: The junction differs from germline at one of its ends, possibly a read error. The chain uses TRBV5-1 and TRBJ2-1; TRBD2 matches 10 bases. Germline V gene lookup returns CDR1 SGHRS and CDR2 YFSETQ. The CDR3 has 15 residues. The DNA of the CDR3 is TGCGCCAGCAACTTGCTAGCGGGAGCCAACAATGAGCAGTTCTTC. Its protein is CASNLLAGANNEQFF.

This clonotype has more than one count but fewer than ten. V usage is TRBV12-3 or TRBV12-4 and J usage is TRBJ2-3; D possibly uses TRBD1 or TRBD2 (5 bases each). CDR3 length: 15 residues. V was pared by 5 bases and J by 3 bases, with 15 bases between. CDR3 DNA sequence: TGTGCCAGCAGTGATAGGAGGACAAGGACAGATACGCAGTATTTT. This translates into CASSDRRTRTDTQYF.

This clonotype was detected a few times. Its ends do not fully match the called genes, so a read error is possible. For the CDR3, the DNA is TGTGCTAGCAGCTTAGTCACGGGCCCGAACACTGAAGCTTTCTTT. Translating gives CASSLVTGPNTEAFF. The chain couples TRBV7-7 to TRBJ1-1; D call uncertain. The CDR3 length is 15 residues. Germline assignment: CDR1 SSHAT and CDR2 FNYEAQ (reference sequence).

This clonotype was counted only a few times. V usage is TRBV6-5 and J usage is TRBJ2-7, with D possibly matching TRBD1 (5 bases). The germline V gene has CDR1 MNHEY and CDR2 SVGAGI. The CDR3 is made up of 14 amino acids. Trimming shortened V by 4 bases and J by 4 bases, and 14 bases separated the two germline ends. CDR3 sequence reads: CASSLQDRGYEQYF. CDR3 sequence (DNA): TGTGCCAGCAGTTTACAGGATAGGGGATACGAGCAGTACTTC.

V usage is TRBV29-1 and J usage is TRBJ2-1, with 11 bases identical to TRBD2. Trimming removed 6 bases from V and 3 bases from J; junction bases left unmatched: 7. The CDR3 loop spans 15 amino acids. Germline V lookup: CDR1 SQVTM, CDR2 ANQGSEA. CDR3: CSVGGGTSGYNEQFF. The CDR3 nucleotides are TGCAGCGTCGGGGGCGGGACTAGCGGCTACAATGAGCAGTTCTTC.

This clonotype has a count of ten or more. The CDR3 coding sequence is TGTGCCAGCAGAGTTGCGGGGGTCGGCACTGAAGCTTTCTTT. Protein product: CASRVAGVGTEAFF. This chain connects TRBV6-1 to TRBJ1-1; D may be TRBD1 (5 bases). The CDR3 runs to 14 residues. Trimming cost V 6 bases and J 4 bases, with 15 bases left between them. Per the germline V gene, CDR1 is MNHNS and CDR2 is SASEGT.

This clonotype was recorded a few times. This chain connects TRBV9 to TRBJ1-6; 11 bases are a match to TRBD1. The ends lost 4 bases at V and 0 bases at J; junction bases unmatched: 9. Germline-derived CDR1 and CDR2 are SGDLS and YYNGEE. CDR3 length: 19 amino acids. DNA of the CDR3: TGTGCCAGCAGCTCTCCGGGACAGGGGGGAAGCTCCTATAATTCACCCCTCCACTTT. It codes for CASSSPGQGGSSYNSPLHF. The full variable domain, with the rest looked up from reference TRBV9 and TRBJ1-6, is DSGVTQTPKHLITATGQRVTLRCSPRSGDLSVYWYQQSLDQGLQFLIQYYNGEERAKGNILERFSAQQFPDLHSELNLSSLELGDSALYFCASSSPGQGGSSYNSPLHFGNGTRLTVT.

At least ten counts were recorded for this clonotype. V and J are TRBV6-4 and TRBJ2-2, with unresolved D. V was cut by 4 bases and J by 1 base, with 4 bases left in between. CDR1 MRHNA and CDR2 SNTAGT come from the germline V gene. This CDR3 has 13 residues. CDR3 sequence (DNA): TGTGCCAGCAGTGGCGGGAACACCGGGGAGCTGTTTTTT. Residues: CASSGGNTGELFF.

The chain couples TRBV20-1 to TRBJ2-7; D gene ambiguous. The CDR3 runs 14 residues. V was clipped by 0 bases and J by 7 bases, with 16 bases between them. The V gene's germline CDR1 is DFQATT and CDR2 SNEGSKA (reference sequence). CDR3 nucleotide sequence: TGCAGTGCTAGAGAGGCAGGTTCGGGTACTGAGCAGTACTTC. This translates into CSAREAGSGTEQYF.

The gene calls are TRBV5-6 and TRBJ2-1; D unclear. Deletions cut 2 bases from V and 3 bases from J, with 6 bases between. There are 13 residues in the CDR3. CDR1 and CDR2 from the germline V gene are SGHDT and YYEEEE. CDR3 amino acids: CASSFGVYNEQFF. The DNA for the CDR3 is TGTGCCAGCAGCTTTGGCGTCTACAATGAGCAGTTCTTC.

This clonotype occurred many times. The chain links TRBV5-1 to TRBJ2-2, with 7 bases aligning to TRBD1. The CDR3 runs 15 residues. Germline V CDR1 and CDR2: SGHRS, YFSETQ. V lost 1 base to trimming and J lost 0 bases; unmatched junction nucleotides: 0. As DNA, the CDR3 is TGCGCCAGCAGCTTGCAGGGGGCGAACACCGGGGAGCTGTTTTTT. Protein sequence: CASSLQGANTGELFF.

This clonotype showed up many times. The chain is built from TRBV12-3 or TRBV12-4 and TRBJ2-7; no reliable D call. The CDR3 is 14 amino acids. Trimming stripped 2 bases from V and 6 bases from J, with 14 bases between. The CDR3 nucleotides read TGTGCCAGCAGTTTACAGGATGGCTTAGGCGAGCAGTACTTC. Its translation: CASSLQDGLGEQYF.

Only a few counts were recorded for this clonotype. The chain has TRBV7-2 and TRBJ2-7; D is unresolved. CDR1 and CDR2 from the germline V gene are SGHTA and FQGNSA. There are 13 residues in the CDR3. V lost 3 bases to trimming and J lost 2 bases, with 8 bases between them. The CDR3 loop reads CASSFVSTYEQYF. The CDR3 nucleotides are TGTGCCAGCAGCTTCGTTTCGACCTACGAGCAGTACTTC.

The chain has TRBV7-1 and TRBJ1-2, with TRBD1 matching over 7 bases. TRBV7-1 is reported as an ORF; its role is uncertain. The CDR3 contains 15 residues. With V trimmed by 5 bases and J by 5 bases, 11 bases remained unmatched. The CDR3 region has the DNA TGTGCCAGCAGCACCACAGGGGCTCGCCTATATGGCTACACCTTC. This gives the protein CASSTTGARLYGYTF.

The chain uses TRBV20-1 and TRBJ2-7; TRBD2 aligns across 11 bases. This CDR3 region has 15 residues. CDR1 is DFQATT and CDR2 is SNEGSKA in the germline V gene (reference sequence). Trimming removed 3 bases from V and 2 bases from J; junction bases left unmatched: 6. CDR3 amino acids: CSARPLAGGPYEQYF. In DNA, the CDR3 is TGCAGTGCTAGGCCTTTAGCGGGAGGGCCCTACGAGCAGTACTTC.

This clonotype was counted between two and nine times. The rearrangement joins TRBV19 to TRBJ2-4; D is possibly TRBD1 or TRBD2 (5 bases each). Trimming cost V 3 bases and J 0 bases, with 9 bases left between them. Germline V CDR1 and CDR2: LNHDA, SQIVND (reference sequence). This CDR3 has 15 residues. This chain's CDR3 is CASSIGTQAKNIQYF. The CDR3 DNA reads as TGTGCCAGTAGTATCGGGACCCAAGCCAAAAACATTCAGTACTTC.

The table lists this clonotype with a few counts. The chain couples TRBV19 to TRBJ2-1; maybe TRBD2 (6 bases). The V and J ends lost 3 bases and 2 bases respectively, with 11 bases between them. Germline V gene sequence: CDR1 LNHDA, CDR2 SQIVND (reference sequence). This CDR3 spans 15 amino acids. The CDR3 loop reads CASSITPGAYNEQFF. The DNA for the CDR3 is TGTGCCAGTAGTATCACTCCGGGGGCCTACAATGAGCAGTTCTTC.

This clonotype was counted a few times. The chain uses TRBV20-1 and TRBJ2-1, with TRBD2 matching over 11 bases. Per the germline V gene, CDR1 is DFQATT and CDR2 is SNEGSKA (reference sequence). The CDR3 has 16 residues. After removal of 7 bases from V and 1 base from J, the junction contained 9 bases not matched to a gene. The CDR3 reads CSGFSGGAGSYNEQFF. The DNA of the CDR3 is TGCAGTGGATTTAGCGGGGGGGCGGGGTCCTACAATGAGCAGTTCTTC.

This clonotype was counted at least ten times. CDR3: CASSLGAGRNTEAFF. The CDR3 bases are TGCGCCAGCAGCTTAGGAGCTGGAAGGAACACTGAAGCTTTCTTT. The V and J genes are TRBV5-1 and TRBJ1-1; the D is unclear. CDR3 size: 15 residues. CDR1 and CDR2 from the germline V gene are SGHRS and YFSETQ. V gave up 2 bases and J gave up 1 base, with 12 bases separating them.

The chain joins TRBV6-4 to TRBJ2-1; tentatively, D is TRBD1 (6 bases). V shed 0 bases and J shed 7 bases, with 7 bases lying between them. The V gene's germline CDR1 is MRHNA and CDR2 SNTAGT. The CDR3 totals 13 residues. The CDR3: CASSDSDRNEQFF. The CDR3 coding sequence is TGTGCCAGCAGTGACTCCGACAGGAATGAGCAGTTCTTC.

J is TRBJ2-7 and V is TRBV2; 7 bases map to TRBD1. CDR1 SNHLY and CDR2 FYNNEI come from the germline V gene. The CDR3 sequence is 15 residues long. V trimming: 6 bases; J trimming: 5 bases; junction bases outside the gene matches: 13. This CDR3 is CASRSELGTDHEQYF. The CDR3 nucleotides read TGTGCCAGCAGATCCGAATTGGGGACAGATCACGAGCAGTACTTC.